This entry lists 30 T cell receptor beta chains sequenced from one sample in a study of tumor T cells in aggressive B-cell lymphoma. Repertoires were generated with immunoSEQ multiplex PCR, while TCRdb's copy carries only in-frame clones and drops some. The sample holds around 2,000 clones, 86% seen once. The sequenced material came from tumor tissue. The origin of the receptors is an adult with diffuse large B cell lymphoma.

This clone appeared a few times. This chain uses TRBV13 with TRBJ1-2, with 7 bases matching TRBD1. V shed 5 bases, J shed 3 bases, and the junction held 3 bases outside the gene matches. The germline CDR1 and CDR2 sequences are PRHDT and FYEKMQ (reference sequence). The CDR3 covers 13 residues. CDR3 in amino acids: CASSRQGHYGYTF. As DNA, the CDR3 is TGTGCCAGCAGCCGACAGGGCCACTATGGCTACACCTTC.

This clone has a single count. The chain couples TRBV19 to TRBJ2-7, with 9 nucleotides matching TRBD1. In germline, CDR1 is LNHDA, CDR2 SQIVND (reference sequence). The CDR3 contains 14 residues. The J segment lost 2 bases and the V segment lost 3 bases, leaving 2 bases of the junction unmatched. The CDR3 sequence: CASSIGTGTYEQYF. The CDR3 DNA follows: TGTGCCAGTAGTATCGGGACAGGGACCTACGAGCAGTACTTC.

This sequence joins TRBV5-1 and TRBJ1-4; 8 nucleotides align to TRBD1. CDR3 length: 15 residues. With 4 bases clipped from V and 5 bases from J, the junction kept 7 bases outside the gene matches. From germline, CDR1 is SGHRS and CDR2 YFSETQ. CDR3 amino acids: CASSLWDRRNEKLFF. In DNA, the CDR3 is TGCGCCAGCAGCCTGTGGGACAGGAGGAATGAAAAACTGTTTTTT.

The V call is TRBV6-5, the J call TRBJ1-1, with D perhaps TRBD1 (6 bases). From germline, CDR1 is MNHEY and CDR2 SVGAGI. Trimming pared 0 bases from V and 10 bases from J, leaving 12 bases between. This CDR3 is built from 13 residues. As DNA, the CDR3 is TGTGCCAGCAGTTACTCCCCCAGGGGAAGAGCTTTCTTT. It translates to CASSYSPRGRAFF.

This sequence joins TRBV27 and TRBJ2-3; TRBD1 matches at 7 bases. This CDR3 has 15 amino acids. V gave up 1 base and J gave up 2 bases; unmatched junction bases: 3. Germline CDR1 is MNHEY and CDR2 is SMNVEV (reference sequence). The CDR3 DNA follows: TGTGCCAGCAGTTTATGGGACAGATCCACAGATACGCAGTATTTT. Its translation is CASSLWDRSTDTQYF.

This clone showed up just once. The chain carries TRBV10-1 and TRBJ2-2; D perhaps matches TRBD2 (6 bases). The V and J ends lost 8 bases and 4 bases respectively, with 11 bases between them. Per germline, CDR1 WNHNN and CDR2 SYGVQD (reference sequence). The CDR3 covers 13 residues. The CDR3 DNA follows: TGCGCCAGCGGGGTGGGGGGCACCGGGGAGCTGTTTTTT. Residues: CASGVGGTGELFF.

This sequence joins TRBV27 and TRBJ1-1; D might be TRBD1 (6 bases). V dropped 6 bases and J dropped 8 bases, with 13 bases sitting between them. The length of the CDR3 is 12 residues. Germline CDR1 reads MNHEY; CDR2 reads SMNVEV (reference sequence). CDR3 in DNA: TGTGCCAGCAGCACTGGGGGGGCCGAAGCTTTCTTT. Its protein is CASSTGGAEAFF.

This clone was seen more than once but under ten times. The rearrangement uses TRBV27 and TRBJ2-7; TRBD1 aligns across 7 bases. Germline CDR1 MNHEY, CDR2 SMNVEV (reference sequence). The CDR3 loop spans 14 amino acids. Germline trimming cut 5 bases from V and 3 bases from J; bases unmatched to any gene: 7. In nucleotides, the CDR3 is TGTGCCAGCAGTCCCTGGACAGGCATCTACGAGCAGTACTTC. This codes for CASSPWTGIYEQYF.

Note on this clone: The junction differs from germline at one of its ends, possibly a read error. J is TRBJ2-7 and V is TRBV9; 9 bases are shared with TRBD1. CDR3 length: 15 residues. Germline CDR1 SGDLS, CDR2 YYNGEE. Written as DNA, the CDR3 is TGTGCCGGCAGCGCCCCCGGGACAGGGCCCACCGAGCAGTACTTC. Translated, it gives CAGSAPGTGPTEQYF.

The chain joins TRBV9 to TRBJ2-1, with 9 bases identical to TRBD1. This CDR3 region has 17 residues. Looked up from germline, CDR1 is SGDLS and CDR2 is YYNGEE. J lost 1 base, V lost 4 bases, and 9 bases had no gene match. CDR3 nucleotide sequence: TGTGCCAGCAGCCCGAGCCCGGGACAGGGTTCCTACAATGAGCAGTTCTTC. Translated: CASSPSPGQGSYNEQFF.

The genes are TRBV28 and TRBJ1-1; D not resolved. Germline V gene lookup returns CDR1 MDHEN and CDR2 SYDVKM. CDR3 length: 11 residues. Trimming left V 9 bases short and J 5 bases short, with 10 bases between. The chain's CDR3 is CASVGGTEAFF. The CDR3 DNA reads TGTGCCAGTGTGGGAGGGACTGAAGCTTTCTTT.

The chain combines TRBV4-2 with TRBJ2-5; 7 bases fit TRBD2. The junction had 7 bases not matched to a gene; V was cut back by 2 bases and J by 4 bases. Germline V gives CDR1 LGHNA, CDR2 YNFKEQ. The CDR3 consists of 15 residues. CDR3 DNA sequence: TGTGCCAGCAGCCAAAGAACTGGACTAGGAGAGACCCAGTACTTC. Amino acids: CASSQRTGLGETQYF.

V is TRBV6-6 and J is TRBJ1-4, with D possibly being TRBD1 (6 bases). Trimming left V 2 bases short and J 7 bases short, with 14 bases between. Germline V lookup: CDR1 MNHNY, CDR2 SVGAGI (reference sequence). This CDR3 has 15 amino acids. The CDR3 nucleotides are TGTGCCAGCAGTTACCCGGACAGTGTAGGTGAAAAACTGTTTTTT. This encodes CASSYPDSVGEKLFF.

V is TRBV7-8 and J is TRBJ2-7; tentative D call: TRBD1 (5 bases). The germline CDR1 and CDR2 sequences are SGHVS and FQNEAQ. Trimming shortened V by 5 bases and J by 1 base, and 12 bases separated the two germline ends. This CDR3 is 14 amino acids long. This CDR3 is CASSPSGLSYEQYF. CDR3 nucleotides: TGTGCCAGCAGCCCCTCAGGGTTATCCTACGAGCAGTACTTC. Combining the CDR3 with reference TRBV7-8 and TRBJ2-7 gives the whole variable domain GAGVSQSPRYKVAKRGQDVALRCDPISGHVSLFWYQQALGQGPEFLTYFQNEAQLDKSGLPSDRFFAERPEGSVSTLKIQRTQQEDSAVYLCASSPSGLSYEQYFGPGTRLTVT.

The genes are TRBV5-1 and TRBJ2-3; TRBD2 matches at 7 bases. V gave up 4 bases and J gave up 0 bases; unmatched junction bases: 2. The CDR3 has 14 amino acids. Germline V lookup: CDR1 SGHRS, CDR2 YFSETQ. The CDR3 region is CASSGLGSTDTQYF. The CDR3 bases are TGCGCCAGCAGCGGACTAGGAAGCACAGATACGCAGTATTTT.

This rearrangement joins TRBV28 to TRBJ2-7; D is perhaps TRBD1 (6 bases). V lost 4 bases and J lost 3, with 13 bases in between. The CDR3 has 14 residues. The germline V gene encodes CDR1 MDHEN and CDR2 SYDVKM. As DNA, the CDR3 is TGTGCCAGCAGTTCGACTACAGGGATCTACGAGCAGTACTTC. Encoded protein: CASSSTTGIYEQYF.

The chain has TRBV5-1 and TRBJ1-1; D remains unclear. Between the trimmed V and J ends, which lost 1 base and 2 bases, there was a span of 12 bases. Germline V gene data show CDR1 as SGHRS and CDR2 as YFSETQ. This CDR3 has 15 amino acids. CDR3 loop: CASSLIPGVNTEAFF. For the CDR3, the DNA is TGCGCCAGCAGCTTGATCCCCGGGGTCAACACTGAAGCTTTCTTT.

This clone was seen more than once but under ten times. The sample contains more than one DNA sequence encoding this CDR3. This chain uses TRBV30 with TRBJ2-1, with 8 positions matching TRBD2. The CDR3 is 13 amino acids. Trimming cost V 2 bases and J 6 bases; bases outside gene matches: 3. Germline V lookup: CDR1 GTSNPN, CDR2 SVGIG (reference sequence). The CDR3 DNA reads TGTGCCTGGAGTTCCGGGACTAGCAATGAGCAGTTCTTC. Amino acids: CAWSSGTSNEQFF.

The V call is TRBV2, the J call TRBJ2-7; no clear D. The germline V gene has CDR1 SNHLY and CDR2 FYNNEI. There are 14 residues in the CDR3. V shed 3 bases and J shed 0 bases, with 9 bases lying between them. CDR3 region: CASSDGDGSYEQYF. For the CDR3, the DNA is TGTGCCAGCAGTGACGGAGACGGCTCCTACGAGCAGTACTTC.

The J gene is TRBJ2-1, the V gene TRBV5-1; TRBD1 might be the D (5 bases). V was shortened by 4 bases and J by 8 bases, with 10 bases between the two germline ends. Germline V gives CDR1 SGHRS, CDR2 YFSETQ. This CDR3 comprises 12 residues. The CDR3 protein is CASSPQGDEQFF. The CDR3 nucleotides read TGCGCCAGCAGCCCCCAGGGCGATGAGCAGTTCTTC.

This rearrangement joins TRBV14 to TRBJ2-1; D may be TRBD1 (6 bases). V lost 4 bases and J lost 7, with 17 bases in between. Germline lookup yields CDR1 SGHDN and CDR2 FVKESK. The CDR3 totals 15 residues. This CDR3 is CASSPLRGRTNEQFF. CDR3 nucleotides: TGTGCCAGCAGCCCTCTCAGGGGCAGAACGAATGAGCAGTTCTTC.

The sample holds a few counts of this clone. The chain links TRBV2 to TRBJ1-3; TRBD1 matches 9 bases. Looked up from germline, CDR1 is SNHLY and CDR2 is FYNNEI. The V segment lost 6 bases and the J segment 4 bases; nucleotides outside the gene matches: 1. This CDR3 has 13 amino acids. The CDR3 is CASRGQGGNTIYF. DNA of the CDR3: TGTGCCAGCAGGGGACAGGGAGGAAACACCATATATTTT. Looking up the rest from reference TRBV2 and TRBJ1-3 gives the full variable domain: EPEVTQTPSHQVTQMGQEVILRCVPISNHLYFYWYRQILGQKVEFLVSFYNNEISEKSEIFDDQFSVERPDGSNFTLKIRSTKLEDSAMYFCASRGQGGNTIYFGEGSWLTVV.

This sequence joins TRBV29-1 and TRBJ2-7; the D gene is possibly TRBD1 (6 bases). The CDR3 is made up of 12 amino acids. Germline V gene sequence: CDR1 SQVTM, CDR2 ANQGSEA. CDR3 sequence reads: CSAQDRTYEQYF. In DNA, the CDR3 is TGCAGTGCTCAGGACAGAACCTACGAGCAGTACTTC.

This clone was picked up one time. The rearrangement joins TRBV28 to TRBJ2-5, with D tentatively TRBD2 (7 bases). This CDR3 region has 14 residues. The germline V and J ends were trimmed by 5 bases and 5 bases, with 15 bases remaining between them. Germline loops: CDR1 MDHEN, CDR2 SYDVKM. CDR3 bases: TGTGCCAGCAGTACCTTAGAGGGGGGGGAGACCCAGTACTTC. This encodes CASSTLEGGETQYF.

The rearrangement joins TRBV19 to TRBJ1-6, with D perhaps TRBD1 (5 bases). Germline lookup yields CDR1 LNHDA and CDR2 SQIVND (reference sequence). Trimming took off 5 bases at V and 7 bases at J, with 15 bases between the two ends. The CDR3 has 15 amino acids. This chain's CDR3 is CASSADSMGNSPLHF. DNA for the CDR3: TGTGCCAGTAGTGCTGACAGTATGGGGAATTCACCCCTCCACTTT.

This chain's CDR3 is CASSLGRGLLGDTQYF. In DNA form, the CDR3 reads TGTGCCAGCAGTCTAGGACGGGGACTACTGGGGGATACGCAGTATTTT. The chain uses TRBV27 and TRBJ2-3, with 7 bases identical to TRBD2. From germline, CDR1 is MNHEY and CDR2 SMNVEV (reference sequence). V lost 5 bases, J lost 6 bases, and 14 bases stayed unmatched. The CDR3 covers 16 residues.

The V gene is TRBV2, the J gene TRBJ1-5; D not resolved. The CDR3 consists of 12 residues. Trimming removed 6 bases from V and 4 bases from J, with 7 bases in between. Germline V gene data show CDR1 as SNHLY and CDR2 as FYNNEI. In DNA, the CDR3 is TGTGCCAGCAGGCCAACAAATCAGCCCCAGCATTTT. It is translated as CASRPTNQPQHF.

The chain has TRBV5-1 and TRBJ1-4; TRBD1 agrees at 9 bases. Losses at the gene ends were 4 bases for V and 5 bases for J; bases not matched to a gene: 9. Germline lookup yields CDR1 SGHRS and CDR2 YFSETQ. The CDR3 has 16 amino acids. Here the CDR3 DNA reads TGCGCCAGCAGCCTACAGGGGGCAGAGGGGAATGAAAAACTGTTTTTT. Encoded protein: CASSLQGAEGNEKLFF.

This rearrangement joins TRBV18 to TRBJ1-2; unclear D gene. Germline V lookup: CDR1 KGHSH, CDR2 LQKENI. The CDR3 is made up of 14 amino acids. V lost 0 bases and J 5 bases, leaving 10 bases between the germline ends. The CDR3 protein is CASSPPWRGYGYTF. The CDR3 DNA reads as TGTGCCAGCTCACCACCGTGGCGGGGATATGGCTACACCTTC.

The chain's CDR3 is CASGGSYEQYF. The CDR3 DNA sequence: TGTGCCAGCGGGGGGTCCTACGAGCAGTACTTC. V usage is TRBV2 and J usage is TRBJ2-7; D might be TRBD2 (6 bases). There are 11 residues in the CDR3. In germline, CDR1 is SNHLY, CDR2 FYNNEI. V was trimmed by 8 bases and J by 1 base, leaving 6 bases between them. The full variable domain, in which reference TRBV2 and TRBJ2-7 provide the parts outside the CDR3, is EPEVTQTPSHQVTQMGQEVILRCVPISNHLYFYWYRQILGQKVEFLVSFYNNEISEKSEIFDDQFSVERPDGSNFTLKIRSTKLEDSAMYFCASGGSYEQYFGPGTRLTVT.